Described below is a single T cell receptor beta chain sequence and its context. The CDR3 has 15 amino acids. Germline-derived CDR1 and CDR2 are SGDLS and YYNGEE. Between the trimmed V and J ends, which lost 2 bases and 4 bases, there was a span of 13 bases. The sample's treatment: randomized to nivolumab then ipilimumab (arm A) or the reverse (arm B). Using immunoSEQ multiplex PCR, the repertoire was profiled, and TCRdb retains in-frame clones only, with some absent. The table has 35,000 to 50,000 clones, approximately 90% seen once. The sample is drawn from a study of sequential checkpoint blockade in melanoma.

The sample was CD8+ T cells sorted from blood (inferred from file names), taken from a patient given nivolumab and ipilimumab in sequence. This receptor was obtained from a human donor with melanoma. The chain links TRBV9 to TRBJ1-5, with D tentatively TRBD1 (5 bases). The CDR3, as DNA: TGTGCCAGCAGCGTCGGGGGAGGTAAGAATCAGCCCCAGCATTTT. It yields the protein CASSVGGGKNQPQHF.